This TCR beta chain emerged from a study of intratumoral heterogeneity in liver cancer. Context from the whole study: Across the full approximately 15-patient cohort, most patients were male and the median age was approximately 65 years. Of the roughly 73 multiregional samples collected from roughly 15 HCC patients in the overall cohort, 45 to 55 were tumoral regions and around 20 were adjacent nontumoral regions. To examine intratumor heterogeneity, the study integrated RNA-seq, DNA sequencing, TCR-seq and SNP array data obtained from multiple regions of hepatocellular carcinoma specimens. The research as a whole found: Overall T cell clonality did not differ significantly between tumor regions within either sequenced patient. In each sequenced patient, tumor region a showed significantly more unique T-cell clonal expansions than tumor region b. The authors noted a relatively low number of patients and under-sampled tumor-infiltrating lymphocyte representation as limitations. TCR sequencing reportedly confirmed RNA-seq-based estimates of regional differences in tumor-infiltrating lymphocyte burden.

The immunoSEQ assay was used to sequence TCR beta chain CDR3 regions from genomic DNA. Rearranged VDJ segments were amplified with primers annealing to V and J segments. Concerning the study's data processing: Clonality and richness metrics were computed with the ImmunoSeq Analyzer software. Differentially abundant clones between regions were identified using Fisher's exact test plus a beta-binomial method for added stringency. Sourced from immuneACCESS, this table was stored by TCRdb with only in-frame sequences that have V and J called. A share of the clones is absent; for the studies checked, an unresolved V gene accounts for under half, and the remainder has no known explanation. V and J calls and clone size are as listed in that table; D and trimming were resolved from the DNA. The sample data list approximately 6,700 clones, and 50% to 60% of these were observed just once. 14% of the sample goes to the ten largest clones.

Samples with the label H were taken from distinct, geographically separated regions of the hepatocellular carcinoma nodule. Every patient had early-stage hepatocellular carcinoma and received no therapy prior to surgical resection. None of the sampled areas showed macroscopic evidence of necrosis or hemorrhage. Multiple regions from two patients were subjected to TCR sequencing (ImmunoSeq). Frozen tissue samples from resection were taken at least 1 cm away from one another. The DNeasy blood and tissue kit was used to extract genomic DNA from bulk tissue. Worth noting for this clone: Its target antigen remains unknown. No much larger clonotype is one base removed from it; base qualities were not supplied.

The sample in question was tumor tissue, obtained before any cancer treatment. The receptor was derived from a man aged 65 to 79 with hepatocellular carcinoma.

CDR3 loop: CASSLERRETQYF. Here is the DNA: TGTGCCAGCAGCCTAGAGCGGCGCGAGACCCAGTACTTC. Here the chain combines TRBV4-2 and TRBJ2-5, with TRBD2 tentatively as D gene (5 bases match). Reading the germline V gene gives CDR1 LGHNA and CDR2 YNFKEQ. The V end loses 4 bases and the J end loses 5 bases, and a stretch of 11 bases separates them. From the cysteine up to the phenylalanine, the CDR3 has a length of 13 residues. The retained sequence is limited to the CDR3, 39 bases, with the frame set at the first base.